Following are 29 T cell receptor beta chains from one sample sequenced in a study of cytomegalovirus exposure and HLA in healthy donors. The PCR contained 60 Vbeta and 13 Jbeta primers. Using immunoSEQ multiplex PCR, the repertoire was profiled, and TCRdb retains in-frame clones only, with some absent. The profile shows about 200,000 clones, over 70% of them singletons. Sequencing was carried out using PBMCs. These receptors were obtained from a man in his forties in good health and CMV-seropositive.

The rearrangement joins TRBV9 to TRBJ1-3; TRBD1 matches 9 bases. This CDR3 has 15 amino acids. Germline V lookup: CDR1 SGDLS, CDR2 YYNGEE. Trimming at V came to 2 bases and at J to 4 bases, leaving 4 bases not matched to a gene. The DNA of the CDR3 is TGTGCCAGCAGCGTTGGCGGACAGGGGGGAAACACCATATATTTT. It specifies CASSVGGQGGNTIYF.

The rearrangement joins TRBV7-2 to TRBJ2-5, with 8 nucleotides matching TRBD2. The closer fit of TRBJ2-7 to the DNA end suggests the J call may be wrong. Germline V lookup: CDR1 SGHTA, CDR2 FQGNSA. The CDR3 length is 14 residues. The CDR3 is CASSLMGLVYEQYF. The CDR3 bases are TGTGCCAGCAGCCTAATGGGACTAGTCTACGAGCAGTACTTC.

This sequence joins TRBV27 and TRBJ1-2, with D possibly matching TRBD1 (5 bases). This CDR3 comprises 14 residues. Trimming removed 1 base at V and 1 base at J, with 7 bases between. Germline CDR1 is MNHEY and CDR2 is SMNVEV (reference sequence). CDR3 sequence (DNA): TGTGCCAGCAGTTTATTCGGGGGTAACTATGGCTACACCTTC. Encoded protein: CASSLFGGNYGYTF.

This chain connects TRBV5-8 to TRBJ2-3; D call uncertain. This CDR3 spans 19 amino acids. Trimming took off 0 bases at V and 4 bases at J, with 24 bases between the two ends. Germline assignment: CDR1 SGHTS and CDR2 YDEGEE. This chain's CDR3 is CASSLGGLFPSGSADTQYF. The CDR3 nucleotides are TGTGCCAGCAGCTTGGGTGGGCTCTTCCCCTCCGGTTCGGCAGATACGCAGTATTTT.

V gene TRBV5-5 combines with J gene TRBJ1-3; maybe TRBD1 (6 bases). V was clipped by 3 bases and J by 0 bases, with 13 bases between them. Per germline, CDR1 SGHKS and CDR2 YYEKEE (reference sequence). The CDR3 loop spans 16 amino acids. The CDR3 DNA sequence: TGTGCCAGCAGCTCTATCACAGGGAGCTCTGGAAACACCATATATTTT. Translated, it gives CASSSITGSSGNTIYF.

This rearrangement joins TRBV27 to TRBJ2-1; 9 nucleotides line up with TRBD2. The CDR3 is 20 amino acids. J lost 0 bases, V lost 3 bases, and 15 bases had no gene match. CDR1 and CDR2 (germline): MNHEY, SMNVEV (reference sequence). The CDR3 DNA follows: TGTGCCAGCAGTTTTCCCCTGACCCCGACTAGCGGCCGCTCCTACAATGAGCAGTTCTTC. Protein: CASSFPLTPTSGRSYNEQFF.

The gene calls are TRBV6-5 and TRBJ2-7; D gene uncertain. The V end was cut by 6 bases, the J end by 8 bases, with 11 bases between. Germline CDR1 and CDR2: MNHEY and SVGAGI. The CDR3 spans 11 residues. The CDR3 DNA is TGTGCCAGCAGAGATAACAAGAAGCAGTACTTC. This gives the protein CASRDNKKQYF.

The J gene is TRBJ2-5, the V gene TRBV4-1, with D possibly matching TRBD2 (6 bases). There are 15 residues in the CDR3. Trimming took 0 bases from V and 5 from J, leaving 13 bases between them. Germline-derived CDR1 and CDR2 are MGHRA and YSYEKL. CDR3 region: CASSQDGASAETQYF. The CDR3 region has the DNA TGCGCCAGCAGCCAAGATGGGGCTAGCGCTGAGACCCAGTACTTC.

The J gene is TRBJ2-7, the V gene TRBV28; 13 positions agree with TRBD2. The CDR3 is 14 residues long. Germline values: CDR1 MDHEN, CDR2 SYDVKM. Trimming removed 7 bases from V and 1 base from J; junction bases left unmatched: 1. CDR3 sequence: CASKGLAGSYEQYF. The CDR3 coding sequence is TGTGCCAGCAAGGGACTAGCGGGATCCTACGAGCAGTACTTC.

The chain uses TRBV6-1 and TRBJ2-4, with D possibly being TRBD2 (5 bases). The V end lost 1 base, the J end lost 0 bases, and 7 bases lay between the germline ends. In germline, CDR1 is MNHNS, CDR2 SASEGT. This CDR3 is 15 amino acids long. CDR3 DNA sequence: TGTGCCAGCAGTGAAGTGAGGGTAGCCAAAAACATTCAGTACTTC. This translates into CASSEVRVAKNIQYF.

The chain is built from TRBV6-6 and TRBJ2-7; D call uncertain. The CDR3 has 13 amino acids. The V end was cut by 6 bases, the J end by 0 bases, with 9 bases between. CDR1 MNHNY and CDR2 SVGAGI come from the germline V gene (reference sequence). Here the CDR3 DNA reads TGTGCCAGCAGCCCGTCGGGCTCCTACGAGCAGTACTTC. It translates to CASSPSGSYEQYF.

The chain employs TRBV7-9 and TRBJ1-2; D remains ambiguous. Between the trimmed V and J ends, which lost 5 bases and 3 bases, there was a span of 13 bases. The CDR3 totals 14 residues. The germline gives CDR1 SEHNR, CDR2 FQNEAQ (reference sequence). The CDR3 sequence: CASSPPGIHYGYTF. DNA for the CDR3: TGTGCCAGCAGCCCCCCGGGGATACACTATGGCTACACCTTC. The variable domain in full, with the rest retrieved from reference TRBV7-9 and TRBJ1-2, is DTGVSQNPRHKITKRGQNVTFRCDPISEHNRLYWYRQTLGQGPEFLTYFQNEAQLEKSRLLSDRFSAERPKGSFSTLEIQRTEQGDSAMYLCASSPPGIHYGYTFGSGTRLTVV.

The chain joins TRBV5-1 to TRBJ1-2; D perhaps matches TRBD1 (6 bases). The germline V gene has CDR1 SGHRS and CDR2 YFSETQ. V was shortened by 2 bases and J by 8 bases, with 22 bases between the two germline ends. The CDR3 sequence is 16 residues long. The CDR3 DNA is TGCGCCAGCAGCTTAGAACCTACAGGGATCGGGGGGGGCTACACCTTC. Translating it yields CASSLEPTGIGGGYTF.

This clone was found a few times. The CDR3 DNA reads TGCGCCAGCGGGCTCGGCGGCGGGAGGGCAAATGAGCAGTTCTTC. As protein: CASGLGGGRANEQFF. The chain uses TRBV5-1 and TRBJ2-1, with 9 bases that match TRBD2. Trimming removed 7 bases from V and 7 bases from J; junction bases left unmatched: 12. The CDR3 is 15 residues long. Germline V gives CDR1 SGHRS, CDR2 YFSETQ.

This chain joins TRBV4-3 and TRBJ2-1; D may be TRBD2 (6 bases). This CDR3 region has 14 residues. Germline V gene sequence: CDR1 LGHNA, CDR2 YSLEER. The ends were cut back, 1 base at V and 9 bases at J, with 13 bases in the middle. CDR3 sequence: CASSQGGVGGEQFF. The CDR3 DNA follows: TGCGCCAGCAGCCAAGGGGGCGTCGGGGGTGAGCAGTTCTTC.

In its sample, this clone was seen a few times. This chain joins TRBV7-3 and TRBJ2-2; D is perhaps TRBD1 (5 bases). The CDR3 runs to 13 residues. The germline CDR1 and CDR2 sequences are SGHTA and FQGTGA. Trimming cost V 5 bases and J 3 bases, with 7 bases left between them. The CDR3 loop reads CASSRQHTGELFF. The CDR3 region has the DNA TGTGCCAGCAGCCGACAGCACACCGGGGAGCTGTTTTTT.

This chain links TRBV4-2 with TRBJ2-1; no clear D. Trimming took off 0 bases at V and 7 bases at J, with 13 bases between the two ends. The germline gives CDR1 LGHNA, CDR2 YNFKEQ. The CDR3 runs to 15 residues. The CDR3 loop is CASSQDVGPWNEQFF. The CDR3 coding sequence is TGTGCCAGCAGCCAAGATGTGGGCCCTTGGAATGAGCAGTTCTTC.

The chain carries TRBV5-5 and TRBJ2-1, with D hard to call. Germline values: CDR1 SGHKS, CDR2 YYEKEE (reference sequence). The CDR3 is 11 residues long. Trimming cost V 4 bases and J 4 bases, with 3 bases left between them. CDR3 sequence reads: CASSLYNEQFF. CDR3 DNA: TGTGCCAGCAGCCTGTACAATGAGCAGTTCTTC.

CDR3 in amino acids: CASSLDWSSYNEQFF. The CDR3 DNA reads TGTGCCAGCAGCTTGGACTGGAGCTCCTACAATGAGCAGTTCTTC. The chain uses TRBV7-2 and TRBJ2-1; tentatively, D is TRBD2 (5 bases). Germline V lookup: CDR1 SGHTA, CDR2 FQGNSA. There are 15 residues in the CDR3. V lost 3 bases, J lost 0 bases, and 9 bases lay in between.

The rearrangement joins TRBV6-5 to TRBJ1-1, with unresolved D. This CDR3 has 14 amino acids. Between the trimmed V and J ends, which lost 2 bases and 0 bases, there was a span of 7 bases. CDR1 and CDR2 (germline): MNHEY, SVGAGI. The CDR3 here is CASSYAAVNTEAFF. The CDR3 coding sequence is TGTGCCAGCAGTTACGCGGCCGTGAACACTGAAGCTTTCTTT.

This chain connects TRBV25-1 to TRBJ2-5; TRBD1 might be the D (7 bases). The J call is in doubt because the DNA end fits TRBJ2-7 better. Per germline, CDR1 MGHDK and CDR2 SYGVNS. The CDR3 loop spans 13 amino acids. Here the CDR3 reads CASSPQGGVEQYF. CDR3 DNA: TGTGCCAGCAGTCCCCAGGGGGGAGTCGAGCAGTACTTC.

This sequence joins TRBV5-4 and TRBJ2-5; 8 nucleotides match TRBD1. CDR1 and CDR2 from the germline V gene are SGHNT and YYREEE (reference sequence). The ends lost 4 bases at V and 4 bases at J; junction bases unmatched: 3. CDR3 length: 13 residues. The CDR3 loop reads CASSRQGAETQYF. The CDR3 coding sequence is TGTGCCAGCAGCCGTCAGGGGGCAGAGACCCAGTACTTC.

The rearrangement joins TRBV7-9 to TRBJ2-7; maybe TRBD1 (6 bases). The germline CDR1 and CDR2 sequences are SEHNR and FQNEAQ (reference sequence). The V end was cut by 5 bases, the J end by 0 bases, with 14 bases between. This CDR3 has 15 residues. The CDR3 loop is CASSPDDRSSYEQYF. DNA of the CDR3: TGTGCCAGCAGCCCTGATGACAGGAGCTCCTACGAGCAGTACTTC.

The CDR3 protein is CASSRTGSTDTQYF. Here the CDR3 DNA reads TGCGCCAGCAGCCGGACAGGCAGCACAGATACGCAGTATTTT. The rearrangement joins TRBV5-1 to TRBJ2-3; 7 bases match TRBD1. Germline loops: CDR1 SGHRS, CDR2 YFSETQ. The CDR3 extends over 14 amino acids. V trimming: 4 bases; J trimming: 0 bases; junction bases outside the gene matches: 2.

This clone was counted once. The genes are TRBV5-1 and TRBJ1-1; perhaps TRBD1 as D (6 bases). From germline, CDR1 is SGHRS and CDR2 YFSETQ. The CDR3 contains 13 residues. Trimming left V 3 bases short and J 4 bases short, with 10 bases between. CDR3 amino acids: CASSWETGTEAFF. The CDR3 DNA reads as TGCGCCAGCAGCTGGGAGACAGGCACTGAAGCTTTCTTT. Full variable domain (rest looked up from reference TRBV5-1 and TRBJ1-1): KAGVTQTPRYLIKTRGQQVTLSCSPISGHRSVSWYQQTPGQGLQFLFEYFSETQRNKGNFPGRFSGRQFSNSRSEMNVSTLELGDSALYLCASSWETGTEAFFGQGTRLTVV.

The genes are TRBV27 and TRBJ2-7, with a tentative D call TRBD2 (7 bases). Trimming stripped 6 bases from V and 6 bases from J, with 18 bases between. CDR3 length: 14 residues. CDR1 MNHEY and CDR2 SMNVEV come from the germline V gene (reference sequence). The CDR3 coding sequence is TGTGCCAGCAGCTCATTTGGAGGGGGGGGCGAGCAGTACTTC. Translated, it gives CASSSFGGGGEQYF.

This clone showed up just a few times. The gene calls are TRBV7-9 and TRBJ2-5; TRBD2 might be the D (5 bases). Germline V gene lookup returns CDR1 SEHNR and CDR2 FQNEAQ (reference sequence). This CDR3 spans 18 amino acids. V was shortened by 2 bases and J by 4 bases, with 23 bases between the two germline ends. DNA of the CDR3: TGTGCCAGCAGCTTAAAGGGTAGGATGACAAGCCGGGGAGAGACCCAGTACTTC. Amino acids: CASSLKGRMTSRGETQYF.

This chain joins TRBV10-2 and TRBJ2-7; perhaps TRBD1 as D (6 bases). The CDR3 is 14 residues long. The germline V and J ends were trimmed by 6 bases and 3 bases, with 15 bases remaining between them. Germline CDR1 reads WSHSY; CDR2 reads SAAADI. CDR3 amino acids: CASSAQGAFYEQYF. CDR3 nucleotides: TGCGCCAGCAGCGCACAGGGCGCCTTCTACGAGCAGTACTTC.

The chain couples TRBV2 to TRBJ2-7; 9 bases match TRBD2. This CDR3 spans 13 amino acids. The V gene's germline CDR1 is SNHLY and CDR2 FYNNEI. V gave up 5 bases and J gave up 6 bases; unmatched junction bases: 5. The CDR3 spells CASSSGAGGEQYF. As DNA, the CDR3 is TGTGCCAGCAGTTCCGGAGCGGGAGGCGAGCAGTACTTC.